These T cell receptor beta chains were read from a single sample in a study of T cells expressing NK-cell markers. Reprocessing the 5' RACE reads, TCRdb reports a single entry for every CDR3 protein and omits DNA. The listing contains 350,000 to 500,000 distinct CDR3 sequences. The sequenced sample consisted of blood T cells: a sorted CD56 or NKG2C T cell subset, CD4+ or CD8+ T cells, or bulk PBMC T cells (not recorded which). The receptors stem from a woman between 18 and 70 years old in good health. The CDR3 runs from the conserved cysteine through the conserved F or W. Each record gives: V gene, J gene, CDR3 protein.

TRBV10-2	TRBJ2-5	CASSERRGIAQETQYF
TRBV2	TRBJ1-5	CASRGDRGGGPQHF
TRBV6-2/TRBV6-3	TRBJ2-7	CASSYSSNEQYF
TRBV7-9	TRBJ2-3	CASRHLAGLTDTQYF
TRBV29-1	TRBJ1-1	CSVEDWTGDTEAFF
TRBV7-6	TRBJ2-2	CASSSRQGLAGELFF
TRBV10-3	TRBJ2-2	CAIGRTNTGELFF
TRBV3-1	TRBJ2-2	CASSQAIAGGGNTGELFF
TRBV29-1	TRBJ2-3	CSVEGRGTRDTQYF
TRBV4-3	TRBJ1-4	CASSPGGIGKLFF
TRBV10-3	TRBJ1-2	CAISETGYGYTF
TRBV5-1	TRBJ2-1	CASSNSTSGRRNEQFF
TRBV5-1	TRBJ1-1	CASSLVTRDTEAFF
TRBV12-3/TRBV12-4	TRBJ2-5	CASRDSNQETQYF
TRBV20-1	TRBJ2-6	CSARYEGPGANVLTF
TRBV14	TRBJ1-6	CASGTQALNSPLHF
TRBV20-1	TRBJ1-4	CSARGRDRAWRTNEKLFF
TRBV7-8	TRBJ2-7	CASSLVAGASYEQYF
TRBV5-1	TRBJ2-2	CASSTERGTGELFF
TRBV7-2	TRBJ2-2	CASSLGRTGRELFF
TRBV6-5	TRBJ2-3	CASRDPTDTQYF
TRBV7-8	TRBJ1-1	CASTPLTEAFF
TRBV11-1	TRBJ2-2	CASTQRLAGVSGTGELFF
TRBV20-1	TRBJ2-1	CSARASGATYNEQFF